The next 26 T cell receptor beta chains were all read from a single sample in a study of beta chain features in type 1 diabetes. The authors reverse transcribed all of the isolated RNA, so sequencing captured expressed TCRB transcripts. The protocol was immunoSEQ multiplex PCR, while the TCRdb copy is restricted to in-frame clones and leaves out a portion. Among around 400,000 clones listed, about 14% were seen once. The sample consisted of naive CD4+ T cells from blood. The receptors originated from a woman aged 18-29 years in good health.

The rearrangement links TRBV9 to TRBJ1-1; D not certain. V lost 0 bases to trimming and J lost 6 bases, with 9 bases between them. The CDR3 is 13 residues long. From germline, CDR1 is SGDLS and CDR2 YYNGEE. CDR3 amino acids: CASSVARGSEAFF. The CDR3 DNA is TGTGCCAGCAGCGTAGCAAGAGGGTCTGAAGCTTTCTTT.

This clone turned up a few times. This chain joins TRBV4-1 and TRBJ1-5, with D possibly being TRBD1 (5 bases). Germline V lookup: CDR1 MGHRA, CDR2 YSYEKL. This CDR3 is 14 amino acids long. The CDR3 is CASGRSGANQPQHF. CDR3 bases: TGCGCTTCGGGTCGTTCTGGGGCCAATCAGCCCCAGCATTTT.

The chain has TRBV9 and TRBJ2-3; TRBD2 matches 7 bases. V shed 0 bases, J shed 4 bases, and the junction held 2 bases outside the gene matches. CDR3 length: 14 amino acids. Germline assignment: CDR1 SGDLS and CDR2 YYNGEE. The CDR3 is CASSVGTRSDTQYF. CDR3 coding DNA: TGTGCCAGCAGCGTAGGGACTAGATCAGATACGCAGTATTTT.

This clone has only a few counts. V is TRBV28 and J is TRBJ2-7, with D tentatively TRBD1 (5 bases). The CDR3 runs 14 residues. V lost 3 bases, J lost 6 bases, and 15 bases lay in between. Germline assignment: CDR1 MDHEN and CDR2 SYDVKM. The CDR3 DNA reads TGTGCCAGCAGTTTGAGGTCAGGGTTGGGCGAGCAGTACTTC. It codes for CASSLRSGLGEQYF.

This chain links TRBV5-5 with TRBJ2-2; D may be TRBD2 (6 bases). Trimming took off 4 bases at V and 4 bases at J, with 8 bases between the two ends. The CDR3 runs to 13 residues. The germline gives CDR1 SGHKS, CDR2 YYEKEE (reference sequence). The DNA for the CDR3 is TGTGCCAGCAGCCTCGGGGGCACCGGGGAGCTGTTTTTT. Protein: CASSLGGTGELFF.

This clone was observed a handful of times. The V call is TRBV15, the J call TRBJ2-1, with 8 bases that match TRBD1. CDR1 is LNHNV, CDR2 YYDKDF, per germline (reference sequence). V lost 6 bases, J lost 7 bases, and 11 bases stayed unmatched. CDR3 length: 15 residues. DNA for the CDR3: TGTGCCACCAGGGAACAGGGGGGAACGTTGAATGAGCAGTTCTTC. Translation gives CATREQGGTLNEQFF.

This chain links TRBV5-1 with TRBJ2-7, with a possible D match to TRBD2 (6 bases). The CDR3 consists of 13 residues. Trimming took off 1 base at V and 7 bases at J, with 12 bases between the two ends. Germline V gene sequence: CDR1 SGHRS, CDR2 YFSETQ. This CDR3 reads CASSLIGGREQYF. CDR3 coding DNA: TGCGCCAGCAGCTTGATCGGGGGAAGAGAGCAGTACTTC.

This clone was seen a handful of times. The chain has TRBV19 and TRBJ1-2, with 7 bases that match TRBD1. This CDR3 is 14 amino acids long. V lost 4 bases and J lost 6; bases outside the gene matches: 8. Germline-derived CDR1 and CDR2 are LNHDA and SQIVND (reference sequence). CDR3 region: CASSTGTETNGYTF. DNA of the CDR3: TGTGCCAGTAGTACAGGGACAGAGACCAATGGCTACACCTTC.

The chain recombines TRBV19 with TRBJ2-1; tentatively, D is TRBD2 (6 bases). V lost 7 bases and J lost 7, with 14 bases in between. Looked up from germline, CDR1 is LNHDA and CDR2 is SQIVND (reference sequence). The CDR3 length is 13 residues. CDR3 DNA: TGTGCCAGTATCTCGACTAGTAGGAATGAGCAGTTCTTC. Amino acids: CASISTSRNEQFF.

This clone was observed a few times. The chain carries TRBV19 and TRBJ2-2, with 11 bases that match TRBD2. CDR1 and CDR2 (germline): LNHDA, SQIVND (reference sequence). Trimming at V came to 6 bases and at J to 7 bases, leaving 10 bases not matched to a gene. This CDR3 has 16 amino acids. The CDR3 DNA reads TGTGCCAGTAGACCGATAGCGGGAGGGCCTATCGGGGAGCTGTTTTTT. Translating it yields CASRPIAGGPIGELFF.

This chain uses TRBV7-4 with TRBJ1-5; TRBD1 is a possible D gene (5 bases). Trimming cost V 5 bases and J 0 bases, with 23 bases left between them. Germline CDR1 and CDR2: SGHVT and SQSDAQ. The CDR3 sequence is 19 residues long. CDR3 DNA: TGTGCCAGCAGCGATTATCTATTACAGGAGAACCATAGCAATCAGCCCCAGCATTTT. Translating it yields CASSDYLLQENHSNQPQHF.

V usage is TRBV25-1 and J usage is TRBJ2-1; the D gene is possibly TRBD2 (6 bases). The CDR3 loop spans 15 amino acids. V shed 0 bases and J shed 7 bases, with 13 bases lying between them. Germline CDR1 MGHDK, CDR2 SYGVNS. CDR3 in DNA: TGTGCCAGCAGTGAATACGGGAGAGTGGTAAATGAGCAGTTCTTC. Protein: CASSEYGRVVNEQFF. Based on the CDR3 plus reference TRBV25-1 and TRBJ2-1, the full variable domain is EADIYQTPRYLVIGTGKKITLECSQTMGHDKMYWYQQDPGMELHLIHYSYGVNSTEKGDLSSESTVSRIRTEHFPLTLESARPSHTSQYLCASSEYGRVVNEQFFGPGTRLTVL.

The J gene is TRBJ2-1, the V gene TRBV28, with 12 nucleotides matching TRBD2. Germline CDR1 and CDR2: MDHEN and SYDVKM. The CDR3 totals 17 residues. With 8 bases clipped from V and 3 bases from J, the junction kept 11 bases outside the gene matches. The DNA of the CDR3 is TGTGCCAGCCTGGGGCCGGGGACTAGCGGGCTCTACAATGAGCAGTTCTTC. Encoded protein: CASLGPGTSGLYNEQFF.

This rearrangement joins TRBV5-1 to TRBJ1-5; D may be TRBD1 (6 bases). The CDR3 loop spans 15 amino acids. Germline lookup yields CDR1 SGHRS and CDR2 YFSETQ. Trimming removed 0 bases at V and 6 bases at J, with 13 bases between. The CDR3 sequence is CASSLEGGIGQPQHF. CDR3 DNA sequence: TGCGCCAGCAGCTTGGAGGGGGGGATAGGTCAGCCCCAGCATTTT.

The chain couples TRBV5-4 to TRBJ1-1; no definite D call. Trimming took 0 bases from V and 2 from J, leaving 11 bases between them. CDR1 is SGHNT, CDR2 YYREEE, per germline (reference sequence). The CDR3 is 15 amino acids. The CDR3 sequence is CASSLEVSINTEAFF. In DNA form, the CDR3 reads TGTGCCAGCAGCTTGGAAGTCTCTATAAACACTGAAGCTTTCTTT.

This clone has a handful of counts. V gene TRBV6-6 combines with J gene TRBJ1-2; 9 nucleotides match TRBD1. CDR1 MNHNY and CDR2 SVGAGI come from the germline V gene (reference sequence). J was trimmed by 6 bases and V by 6 bases; bases with no gene match: 11. This CDR3 has 15 residues. CDR3 region: CASSVRTGESDGYTF. The DNA for the CDR3 is TGTGCCAGCAGCGTCCGGACAGGGGAATCGGATGGCTACACCTTC.

This clone showed up just a few times. V usage is TRBV7-2 and J usage is TRBJ2-7, with 10 nucleotides matching TRBD2. With 1 base clipped from V and 3 bases from J, the junction kept 3 bases outside the gene matches. The CDR3 covers 15 residues. Germline CDR1 and CDR2: SGHTA and FQGNSA. CDR3 DNA sequence: TGTGCCAGCAGCTTAGGCCCTAGCGGGAGCTACGAGCAGTACTTC. Protein: CASSLGPSGSYEQYF.

CDR3 amino acids: CASSLRASGSYNEQFF. In nucleotides, the CDR3 is TGTGCCAGCAGCCTTCGGGCTAGCGGCTCCTACAATGAGCAGTTCTTC. The chain links TRBV9 to TRBJ2-1; 7 nucleotides match TRBD2. V dropped 4 bases and J dropped 0; count of bases not matched to a gene: 7. Germline V gene lookup returns CDR1 SGDLS and CDR2 YYNGEE. The CDR3 runs 16 residues.

This clone turned up a few times. The chain carries TRBV28 and TRBJ2-3; a possible D gene is TRBD2 (5 bases). With 8 bases removed from V and 2 bases from J, the gap between germline ends came to 17 bases. Germline values: CDR1 MDHEN, CDR2 SYDVKM. The CDR3 loop spans 15 amino acids. CDR3 protein: CASGSVGVSTDTQYF. The CDR3 coding sequence is TGTGCCAGCGGGTCCGTGGGAGTTTCCACAGATACGCAGTATTTT. Supplemented by reference TRBV28 and TRBJ2-3, the full variable domain reads DVKVTQSSRYLVKRTGEKVFLECVQDMDHENMFWYRQDPGLGLRLIYFSYDVKMKEKGDIPEGYSVSREKKERFSLILESASTNQTSMYLCASGSVGVSTDTQYFGPGTRLTVL.

The gene calls are TRBV11-1 and TRBJ2-5; D gene ambiguous. Trimming took 3 bases from V and 6 from J, leaving 8 bases between them. The germline gives CDR1 SGHAT, CDR2 FQDESV (reference sequence). CDR3 length equals 12 residues. Here the CDR3 DNA reads TGTGCCAGCAGCTTCGAGTTCCAGACCCAGTACTTC. This encodes CASSFEFQTQYF.

This clone occurred a few times. The chain couples TRBV2 to TRBJ2-4, with D possibly TRBD2 on 5 matching bases. Trimming shortened V by 5 bases and J by 3 bases, and 17 bases separated the two germline ends. Germline CDR1 is SNHLY and CDR2 is FYNNEI. The CDR3 has 16 residues. CDR3 nucleotide sequence: TGTGCCAGCAGTCTGGACCGACAAGGGAGCAAAAACATTCAGTACTTC. Protein product: CASSLDRQGSKNIQYF.

This clone was counted a few times. J is TRBJ1-5 and V is TRBV7-2, with unresolved D. The V end was cut by 5 bases, the J end by 4 bases, with 9 bases between. In germline, CDR1 is SGHTA, CDR2 FQGNSA. CDR3 length: 13 amino acids. The CDR3 spells CASSLDGNQPQHF. The CDR3 bases are TGTGCCAGCAGCCTAGACGGGAATCAGCCCCAGCATTTT.

The chain recombines TRBV30 with TRBJ2-2, with 7 nucleotides matching TRBD2. V shed 3 bases and J 6 bases; nucleotides not matched to a gene: 7. The CDR3 extends over 14 amino acids. Germline loops: CDR1 GTSNPN, CDR2 SVGIG (reference sequence). The CDR3 reads CAWRRRETAGELFF. The CDR3 DNA reads TGTGCCTGGAGGAGGCGGGAGACGGCCGGGGAGCTGTTTTTT.

The V call is TRBV30, the J call TRBJ2-7, with TRBD2 matching over 8 bases. CDR3 size: 15 residues. After removal of 4 bases from V and 3 bases from J, the junction contained 11 bases not matched to a gene. CDR1 and CDR2 (germline): GTSNPN, SVGIG (reference sequence). CDR3 in amino acids: CAWTNEAGGDYEQYF. The CDR3 region has the DNA TGTGCCTGGACCAACGAGGCGGGAGGAGACTACGAGCAGTACTTC.

The chain combines TRBV27 with TRBJ2-4, with 11 bases that match TRBD2. The CDR3 spans 14 residues. CDR1 is MNHEY and CDR2 is SMNVEV in the germline V gene (reference sequence). V shed 6 bases and J 7 bases; nucleotides not matched to a gene: 5. This CDR3 reads CASSSGTSGNIQYF. In DNA form, the CDR3 reads TGTGCCAGCAGCTCAGGGACTAGCGGTAACATTCAGTACTTC.

As concerns this clone: Other DNA sequences in the same sample also yield this CDR3. The chain uses TRBV29-1 and TRBJ1-1, with 10 bases aligning to TRBD1. This CDR3 comprises 13 residues. Looked up from germline, CDR1 is SQVTM and CDR2 is ANQGSEA. The V segment lost 4 bases and the J segment 1 base; nucleotides outside the gene matches: 0. The CDR3 protein is CSVGTGGNTEAFF. As DNA, the CDR3 is TGCAGCGTTGGGACAGGGGGGAACACTGAAGCTTTCTTT.